This T cell receptor (beta chain) was recorded in a study of cytomegalovirus exposure and HLA in healthy donors. In germline, CDR1 is SGHDT, CDR2 YYEEEE. This CDR3 spans 18 amino acids. J lost 4 bases, V lost 1 base, and 16 bases had no gene match. Use of 60 Vbeta and 13 Jbeta primers characterized the PCR. Data came from immunoSEQ multiplex PCR; TCRdb stores just in-frame clones and leaves some out. The sample gives over 150,000 clones, roughly nine tenths of which show up once; approximately 0.23% is in the top ten. The TCR originated in a girl less than two years old in good health and CMV-seronegative. The sequencing sample was made of PBMCs. This chain joins TRBV5-6 and TRBJ1-2; the match to TRBD1 covers 7 bases. The CDR3 DNA follows: TGTGCCAGCAGCTTGCCTCAAAACAGGGGACTCTCCTCCTATGGCTACACCTTC. Its protein is CASSLPQNRGLSSYGYTF.